A selection of T cell receptor beta chains follows, all from one sample in a study of neoadjuvant anti-PD-1 for oral cavity cancer. The table came from immunoSEQ multiplex PCR; TCRdb's copy has only in-frame clones and leaves some out. Of 25,000 or so clones in the sample, 25% to 35% were seen once. The sample here was tumor tissue, taken after nivolumab (anti-PD-1) treatment. These receptors all come from a person aged 40 to 85 with oral cavity squamous cell carcinoma. The CDR3 runs from the conserved cysteine through the conserved F or W. A D gene is named only where the DNA matches it firmly. Only part of the rows carry a size: once, few, many, or a class if the clone is expanded.

V gene	D gene	clone size	J gene	CDR3 protein	CDR3 DNA
TRBV27	NA	NA	TRBJ1-5	CASSPLGGYQPQHF	TGTGCCAGCAGCCCTTTGGGGGGTTATCAGCCCCAGCATTTT
TRBV6-6	NA	many	TRBJ1-1	CAADTSRGAFF	TGTGCCGCGGACACGTCGAGGGGTGCTTTCTTT
TRBV28	TRBD1	few	TRBJ1-1	CASSRQGKNTEAFF	TGTGCCAGCAGTCGACAGGGTAAGAACACTGAAGCTTTCTTT
TRBV28	NA	NA	TRBJ1-2	CASIAQNYGYTF	TGTGCCAGCATCGCCCAAAACTATGGCTACACCTTC
TRBV15	NA	many	TRBJ2-7	CATSRVASYEQYF	TGTGCCACCAGCAGAGTTGCGTCCTACGAGCAGTACTTC
TRBV6-4	NA	NA	TRBJ1-2	CASSLEGGQSRNYGYTF	TGTGCCAGCAGCCTCGAGGGGGGCCAGTCTCGTAACTATGGCTACACCTTC
TRBV19	TRBD2	NA	TRBJ2-1	CASSGGLAGYNEQFF	TGTGCCAGTAGTGGCGGACTAGCGGGCTACAATGAGCAGTTCTTC
TRBV18	NA	many	TRBJ2-2	CASSPLRGETGELFF	TGTGCCAGCTCACCACTGCGGGGAGAAACCGGGGAGCTGTTTTTT
TRBV25-1	NA	NA	TRBJ1-1	CASKGPGFGTEAFF	TGTGCCAGCAAAGGCCCCGGGTTTGGCACTGAAGCTTTCTTT
TRBV28	TRBD1	few	TRBJ2-7	CASSTPGTVYEQYF	TGTGCCAGCAGTACTCCCGGGACAGTATACGAGCAGTACTTC
TRBV6-5	NA	few	TRBJ1-2	CASNPAQGSRGYTF	TGTGCCAGCAATCCAGCGCAGGGTAGTCGTGGCTACACCTTC
TRBV12-5	NA	NA	TRBJ2-5	CASGLVGKTQYF	TGTGCTAGTGGTTTGGTAGGAAAGACCCAGTACTTC
TRBV10-3	NA	NA	TRBJ2-1	CAISASLRSPPNEQFF	TGTGCCATCAGTGCCTCTCTGCGGTCGCCACCCAATGAGCAGTTCTTC
TRBV21-1	NA	NA	TRBJ2-7	CASSMNFRDSGDYEQYF	TGTGCCAGCAGCATGAACTTCCGGGACTCTGGAGACTACGAGCAGTACTTC
TRBV7-3	TRBD2	NA	TRBJ2-1	CASSRAGVLDEQFF	TGTGCCAGCTCTCGAGCGGGAGTTTTGGATGAGCAGTTCTTC
TRBV27	NA	few	TRBJ2-6	CASSLNLGRHSGANVLTF	TGTGCCAGCAGTTTAAATCTAGGACGGCACTCTGGGGCCAACGTCCTGACTTTC
TRBV10-1	NA	NA	TRBJ2-2	CASGTTNTGELFF	TGCGCCAGCGGGACAACGAACACCGGGGAGCTGTTTTTT
TRBV18	NA	few	TRBJ2-1	CASSRAETSINEQFF	TGTGCCAGCTCACGTGCGGAGACTTCGATAAATGAGCAGTTCTTC
TRBV11-3	TRBD2	NA	TRBJ2-5	CASKRGGEETQYF	TGTGCCAGCAAGCGGGGGGGCGAAGAGACCCAGTACTTC
TRBV10-3	NA	once	TRBJ1-2	CAISVGNRNYGYTF	TGTGCCATCTCGGTAGGGAACAGAAACTATGGCTACACCTTC
TRBV9	TRBD2	NA	TRBJ2-7	CASSVYPSGRYEQYF	TGTGCCAGCAGCGTATACCCTAGCGGGAGGTACGAGCAGTACTTC
TRBV9	NA	few	TRBJ2-3	CASSVTSTDTQYF	TGTGCCAGCAGCGTCACGAGCACAGATACGCAGTATTTT
TRBV11-2	NA	NA	TRBJ2-1	CASSSPTGTFNEQFF	TGTGCCAGCAGCTCCCCGACAGGGACTTTTAATGAGCAGTTCTTC
TRBV2	TRBD1	NA	TRBJ2-1	CASSADRGQANEQFF	TGTGCCAGCAGCGCAGACAGGGGGCAGGCCAATGAGCAGTTCTTC
TRBV12-5	NA	NA	TRBJ1-2	CASGLVLGYGYTF	TGTGCTAGTGGTTTGGTACTTGGCTATGGCTACACCTTC
TRBV4-1	NA	few	TRBJ1-6	CASSPGITYNSPLHF	TGCGCCAGCAGCCCAGGGATTACGTATAATTCACCCCTCCACTTT
TRBV19	NA	NA	TRBJ1-2	CASTPGGGNYGYTF	TGTGCCAGTACCCCCGGGGGGGGGAACTATGGCTACACCTTC
TRBV7-3	TRBD2	NA	TRBJ2-7	CASSPYLAGVFYEQYF	TGTGCCAGCAGCCCCTATCTAGCGGGAGTCTTTTACGAGCAGTACTTC
TRBV9	NA	few	TRBJ2-6	CASSVGSSSGANVLTF	TGTGCCAGCAGCGTAGGCTCCAGCTCTGGGGCCAACGTCCTGACTTTC
TRBV5-1	NA	NA	TRBJ1-1	CASSFLGDTEAFF	TGCGCCAGCAGCTTCCTCGGTGACACTGAAGCTTTCTTT
TRBV11-2	TRBD1	NA	TRBJ1-5	CASSAGTVGQPQHF	TGTGCCAGCAGCGCCGGGACAGTGGGACAGCCCCAGCATTTT
TRBV18	TRBD1	few	TRBJ1-4	CASSPPAGGDEKLFF	TGTGCCAGCTCACCACCGGCAGGGGGAGATGAAAAACTGTTTTTT
TRBV11-3	NA	NA	TRBJ2-1	CASSLVGGTYNEQFF	TGTGCCAGCAGCTTAGTCGGGGGTACCTACAATGAGCAGTTCTTC
TRBV5-1	TRBD1	NA	TRBJ2-1	CASSIGDSYNEQFF	TGCGCCAGCAGCATAGGGGACAGCTACAATGAGCAGTTCTTC
TRBV6-1	TRBD1	few	TRBJ1-1	CASGQGSATEAFF	TGTGCCAGCGGACAGGGCTCGGCCACTGAAGCTTTCTTT
TRBV10-3	TRBD1	NA	TRBJ2-1	CAINPQGASDEQFF	TGTGCCATCAATCCTCAGGGGGCGTCCGATGAGCAGTTCTTC
TRBV27	NA	NA	TRBJ1-1	CASSFSGQRNTEAFF	TGTGCCAGCAGTTTTTCCGGACAACGGAACACTGAAGCTTTCTTT
TRBV7-9	NA	once	TRBJ1-2	CASSAQGSHGYTF	TGTGCCAGCAGTGCTCAGGGGTCACATGGCTACACCTTC
TRBV6-5	NA	NA	TRBJ1-3	CASGGTTTSGNTIYF	TGTGCCAGCGGGGGGACAACCACCTCTGGAAACACCATATATTTT
TRBV5-4	TRBD1	few	TRBJ1-6	CASSLGRTGSGSPLHF	TGTGCCAGCAGCTTGGGACGGACAGGGTCAGGGTCACCCCTCCACTTT
TRBV2	NA	NA	TRBJ2-2	CATPITRGTGELFF	TGTGCCACTCCCATAACAAGAGGGACCGGGGAGCTGTTTTTT
TRBV6-5	NA	many	TRBJ1-3	CASSYGRHRNTIYF	TGTGCCAGCAGTTATGGCAGGCACAGAAACACCATATATTTT